This is a list of T cell receptor beta chains from one sample in a study of Ad26.COV2.S vaccination and SARS-CoV-2 variants. Some clones are missing from TCRdb's copy, which holds only in-frame ones; the method was immunoSEQ multiplex PCR. The data show a few hundred thousand clones, 85% to 90% seen once. The sample in question was peripheral blood, obtained in a trial of Ad26.COV2.S vaccine versus placebo. The origin of the receptors is a person aged 18-60 years who received the Ad26.COV2.S COVID-19 vaccine or a placebo. The CDR3 runs from the conserved cysteine through the conserved F or W. A D gene is named only where the DNA matches it firmly. Only some rows state a clone size, as once, few, many or a class for expanded clones.

J: TRBJ2-5
D: TRBD2
size: -
V: TRBV3-1/TRBV3-2
CDR3: CASEAVAGATQYF
DNA: TGTGCCAGCGAAGCTGTAGCGGGGGCGACCCAGTACTTC

J: TRBJ2-3
D: TRBD2
size: -
V: TRBV7-2
CDR3: CASSLAVAGGGTDTQYF
DNA: TGTGCCAGCAGCTTAGCGGTAGCGGGGGGGGGCACAGATACGCAGTATTTT

J: TRBJ1-1
D: TRBD1
size: -
V: TRBV11-3
CDR3: CASSHGQGRNTEAFF
DNA: TGTGCCAGCAGCCACGGACAGGGGAGGAACACTGAAGCTTTCTTT

J: TRBJ2-1
D: TRBD1
size: -
V: TRBV28
CDR3: CASSLTMWGQGKSYNEQFF
DNA: TGTGCCAGCAGTTTGACCATGTGGGGACAGGGGAAATCCTACAATGAGCAGTTCTTC

J: TRBJ1-5
D: -
size: -
V: TRBV6-2/TRBV6-3
CDR3: CASSSLKRSNQPQHF
DNA: TGTGCCAGCAGTTCTCTCAAGAGGAGCAATCAGCCCCAGCATTTT

J: TRBJ2-3
D: -
size: -
V: TRBV5-5
CDR3: CASSLVPQRGTDTQYF
DNA: TGTGCCAGCAGCTTGGTCCCCCAGCGGGGCACAGATACGCAGTATTTT

J: TRBJ2-2
D: -
size: -
V: TRBV19
CDR3: CASSRDQGTGELFF
DNA: TGTGCCAGTAGTAGAGACCAGGGGACCGGGGAGCTGTTTTTT

J: TRBJ2-3
D: -
size: -
V: TRBV18
CDR3: CASSPTTGRSGDTQYF
DNA: TGTGCCAGCTCACCCACAACGGGTCGCTCAGGAGATACGCAGTATTTT

J: TRBJ1-3
D: TRBD1
size: -
V: TRBV9
CDR3: CASAKTGSGNTIYF
DNA: TGTGCCAGCGCCAAGACAGGGTCAGGAAACACCATATATTTT

J: TRBJ1-6
D: -
size: few
V: TRBV18
CDR3: CASSPRRGAGNSPLHF
DNA: TGTGCCAGCTCACCGAGAAGGGGGGCCGGGAATTCACCCCTCCACTTT

J: TRBJ2-6
D: -
size: -
V: TRBV7-9
CDR3: CASSLALGLASGANVLTF
DNA: TGTGCCAGCAGCTTAGCCCTCGGGCTAGCCTCTGGGGCCAACGTCCTGACTTTC

J: TRBJ2-1
D: -
size: -
V: TRBV10-1
CDR3: CASSDPPGASYNEQFF
DNA: TGCGCCAGCAGTGACCCTCCGGGGGCATCCTACAATGAGCAGTTCTTC

J: TRBJ1-1
D: -
size: -
V: TRBV5-1
CDR3: CASSVTENTEAFF
DNA: TGCGCCAGCAGCGTGACAGAGAACACTGAAGCTTTCTTT

J: TRBJ1-5
D: -
size: -
V: TRBV3-1/TRBV3-2
CDR3: CASQGQPQHF
DNA: TGTGCCAGCCAGGGTCAGCCCCAGCATTTT

J: TRBJ2-1
D: TRBD1
size: -
V: TRBV11-3
CDR3: CASSLPGQGYNEQFF
DNA: TGTGCCAGCAGCTTGCCGGGACAGGGCTACAATGAGCAGTTCTTC

J: TRBJ2-7
D: -
size: -
V: TRBV11-2
CDR3: CASSVGHLKEQYF
DNA: TGTGCCAGCAGCGTCGGACATCTGAAGGAGCAGTACTTC

J: TRBJ1-5
D: -
size: -
V: TRBV19
CDR3: CASSIIFGSHSNQPQHF
DNA: TGTGCCAGTAGTATAATATTTGGCAGCCATAGCAATCAGCCCCAGCATTTT

J: TRBJ2-3
D: TRBD1
size: once
V: TRBV6-5
CDR3: CASRGDRGTQYF
DNA: TGTGCCAGCAGAGGGGACAGGGGGACGCAGTATTTT

J: TRBJ1-4
D: -
size: -
V: TRBV4-2
CDR3: CASSQDPSPNEKLFF
DNA: TGTGCCAGCAGCCAAGATCCCAGTCCTAATGAAAAACTGTTTTTT

J: TRBJ2-7
D: -
size: -
V: TRBV6-2/TRBV6-3
CDR3: CASSFGSTYEQYF
DNA: TGTGCCAGCAGTTTCGGGTCGACCTACGAGCAGTACTTC

J: TRBJ1-3
D: -
size: -
V: TRBV28
CDR3: CASSPPTGNGNTIYF
DNA: TGTGCCAGCAGCCCCCCCACAGGGAATGGAAACACCATATATTTT

J: TRBJ2-7
D: -
size: -
V: TRBV11-2
CDR3: CASSLGAAQTYEQYF
DNA: TGTGCCAGCAGCTTAGGGGCGGCACAGACCTACGAGCAGTACTTC

J: TRBJ2-4
D: TRBD2
size: -
V: TRBV28
CDR3: CASAEWTSGGAIQYF
DNA: TGTGCCTCCGCGGAGTGGACTAGCGGGGGGGCCATTCAGTACTTC

J: TRBJ2-3
D: TRBD2
size: -
V: TRBV5-4
CDR3: CASSLYTSGPTDTQYF
DNA: TGTGCCAGCAGCTTATATACTAGCGGCCCTACAGATACGCAGTATTTT

J: TRBJ1-1
D: -
size: few
V: TRBV7-2
CDR3: CASSLVAGNTEAFF
DNA: TGTGCCAGCAGCTTAGTGGCCGGGAACACTGAAGCTTTCTTT

J: TRBJ2-3
D: TRBD1
size: -
V: TRBV29-1
CDR3: CSVEVVGPAGGTQYF
DNA: TGCAGCGTTGAGGTAGTGGGCCCGGCAGGGGGTACGCAGTATTTT

J: TRBJ2-6
D: TRBD1
size: -
V: TRBV5-1
CDR3: CASSSGTGPISGANVLTF
DNA: TGCGCCAGCAGCTCCGGGACAGGGCCGATCTCTGGGGCCAACGTCCTGACTTTC

J: TRBJ1-6
D: TRBD1
size: many
V: TRBV28
CDR3: CASSTQGDGYNSPLHF
DNA: TGTGCCAGCAGTACACAGGGGGATGGCTATAATTCACCCCTCCACTTT

J: TRBJ2-5
D: -
size: -
V: TRBV15
CDR3: CATSRDSIQETQYF
DNA: TGTGCCACCAGCAGGGACTCGATCCAAGAGACCCAGTACTTC

J: TRBJ1-5
D: TRBD1
size: once
V: TRBV6-2/TRBV6-3
CDR3: CASSYANRGLVQPQHF
DNA: TGTGCCAGCAGTTACGCCAACAGGGGGCTAGTTCAGCCCCAGCATTTT

J: TRBJ2-1
D: TRBD2
size: -
V: TRBV9
CDR3: CASSASGGADEQFF
DNA: TGTGCCAGCAGCGCTAGCGGGGGGGCTGATGAGCAGTTCTTC

J: TRBJ2-5
D: TRBD2
size: -
V: TRBV5-1
CDR3: CASSLRLAGDFQETQYF
DNA: TGCGCCAGCAGCTTGAGGCTAGCGGGGGACTTCCAAGAGACCCAGTACTTC

J: TRBJ1-4
D: TRBD1
size: -
V: TRBV5-1
CDR3: CASSPGQGGDEKLFF
DNA: TGCGCCAGCAGCCCTGGACAGGGGGGAGATGAAAAACTGTTTTTT

J: TRBJ1-6
D: -
size: -
V: TRBV30
CDR3: CAWRGGPGSPLHF
DNA: TGTGCCTGGAGGGGGGGTCCCGGTTCACCCCTCCACTTT

J: TRBJ2-1
D: TRBD1
size: -
V: TRBV7-9
CDR3: CASSWPGQGVYNEQFF
DNA: TGTGCCAGCAGCTGGCCGGGACAGGGTGTATACAATGAGCAGTTCTTC

J: TRBJ2-7
D: TRBD2
size: -
V: TRBV7-9
CDR3: CASSWGGNEQYF
DNA: TGTGCCAGCAGCTGGGGAGGGAACGAGCAGTACTTC

J: TRBJ2-2
D: -
size: -
V: TRBV10-3
CDR3: CAISNGGGRTTGELFF
DNA: TGTGCCATCAGTAACGGGGGAGGCCGGACCACCGGGGAGCTGTTTTTT

J: TRBJ2-1
D: -
size: -
V: TRBV9
CDR3: CASSARQVSYNEQFF
DNA: TGTGCCAGCAGCGCCCGACAGGTGTCTTACAATGAGCAGTTCTTC

J: TRBJ2-2
D: -
size: -
V: TRBV27
CDR3: CASAPGANTGELFF
DNA: TGTGCCAGCGCGCCGGGAGCGAACACCGGGGAGCTGTTTTTT

J: TRBJ2-3
D: -
size: -
V: TRBV20-1
CDR3: CSASISGTDTQYF
DNA: TGCAGTGCTAGTATCAGCGGCACAGATACGCAGTATTTT

J: TRBJ2-3
D: TRBD1
size: -
V: TRBV29-1
CDR3: CSVEMAKWDRPTDTQYF
DNA: TGCAGCGTTGAGATGGCTAAATGGGACAGGCCCACAGATACGCAGTATTTT

J: TRBJ2-7
D: -
size: -
V: TRBV6-5
CDR3: CASSPTLLSEQYF
DNA: TGTGCCAGCTCCCCAACGCTGCTGTCCGAGCAGTACTTC

J: TRBJ2-1
D: TRBD2
size: few
V: TRBV5-6
CDR3: CASSRSGVRSYNEQFF
DNA: TGTGCCAGCAGCCGCAGCGGGGTCCGCTCCTACAATGAGCAGTTCTTC

J: TRBJ2-2
D: TRBD2
size: -
V: TRBV6-1
CDR3: CASSEGLAGRSGELFF
DNA: TGTGCCAGCAGTGAAGGTCTAGCGGGTCGAAGCGGGGAGCTGTTTTTT

J: TRBJ1-5
D: -
size: -
V: TRBV7-2
CDR3: CASSLDAGKGAYSNQPQHF
DNA: TGTGCCAGCAGCTTAGATGCAGGGAAGGGAGCCTATAGCAATCAGCCCCAGCATTTT

J: TRBJ1-5
D: -
size: -
V: TRBV18
CDR3: CASSPPGGQPQHF
DNA: TGTGCCAGCTCACCACCGGGAGGTCAGCCCCAGCATTTT

J: TRBJ2-5
D: -
size: -
V: TRBV4-1
CDR3: CASSQEGKETQYF
DNA: TGCGCCAGCAGCCAAGAAGGCAAAGAGACCCAGTACTTC

J: TRBJ2-7
D: -
size: few
V: TRBV29-1
CDR3: CSATGKSSYEQYF
DNA: TGCAGCGCAACCGGGAAGAGCTCCTACGAGCAGTACTTC

J: TRBJ1-5
D: -
size: -
V: TRBV10-3
CDR3: CAISPNPASNQPQHF
DNA: TGTGCCATCAGCCCGAATCCAGCGAGCAATCAGCCCCAGCATTTT

J: TRBJ2-3
D: TRBD2
size: -
V: TRBV3-1/TRBV3-2
CDR3: CASSSLGRGIDTQYF
DNA: TGTGCCAGCAGCTCCCTCGGGCGGGGGATAGATACGCAGTATTTT

J: TRBJ2-7
D: -
size: -
V: TRBV6-2/TRBV6-3
CDR3: CASSYSNEQYF
DNA: TGTGCCAGCAGTTACTCGAACGAGCAGTACTTC

J: TRBJ2-3
D: -
size: -
V: TRBV5-1
CDR3: CASALGLSQYF
DNA: TGCGCCAGCGCCCTAGGACTATCCCAGTATTTT

J: TRBJ2-2
D: TRBD2
size: -
V: TRBV28
CDR3: CASSLFTSGGTHTGELFF
DNA: TGTGCCAGCAGTTTATTTACTAGCGGGGGGACCCACACCGGGGAGCTGTTTTTT

J: TRBJ1-2
D: TRBD1
size: once
V: TRBV25-1
CDR3: CASSRPGQGESGYTF
DNA: TGTGCCAGCAGTCGGCCAGGACAGGGGGAGAGTGGCTACACCTTC

J: TRBJ2-2
D: -
size: -
V: TRBV5-1
CDR3: CASSLGQEAGGELFF
DNA: TGCGCCAGCAGCTTGGGACAGGAGGCGGGCGGGGAGCTGTTTTTT

J: TRBJ2-6
D: TRBD1
size: -
V: TRBV5-1
CDR3: CASSPRPGTGTSGANVLTF
DNA: TGCGCCAGCAGCCCCCGTCCCGGGACAGGGACCTCGGGGGCCAACGTCCTGACTTTC

J: TRBJ1-6
D: -
size: few
V: TRBV11-1
CDR3: CASRTERSYNSPLHF
DNA: TGTGCCAGCAGAACCGAGCGCTCCTATAATTCACCCCTCCACTTT